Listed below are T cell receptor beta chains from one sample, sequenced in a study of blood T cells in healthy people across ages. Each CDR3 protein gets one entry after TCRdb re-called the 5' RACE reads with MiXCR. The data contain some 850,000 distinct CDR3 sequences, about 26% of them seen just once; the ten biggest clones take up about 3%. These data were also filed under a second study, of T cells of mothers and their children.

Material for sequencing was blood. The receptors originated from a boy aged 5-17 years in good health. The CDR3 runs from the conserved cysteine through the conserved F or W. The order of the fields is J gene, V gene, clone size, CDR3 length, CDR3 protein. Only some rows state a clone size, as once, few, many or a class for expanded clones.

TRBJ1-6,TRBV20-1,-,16,CSARDGTETYNSPLHF
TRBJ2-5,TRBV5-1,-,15,CASSSGPGQRETQYF
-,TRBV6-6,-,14,CASSPRTDGHEQYF
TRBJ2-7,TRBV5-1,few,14,CASSSGTGGLEQYF
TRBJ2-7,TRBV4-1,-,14,CASSQVEGIYEQYF
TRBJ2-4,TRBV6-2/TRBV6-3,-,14,CASRTGVDKNIQYF
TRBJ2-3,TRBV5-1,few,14,CASRWTASTDTQYF
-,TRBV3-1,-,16,CASSQLPGLGLGEQFF
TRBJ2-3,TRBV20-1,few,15,CSAIGPSRGTDTQYF
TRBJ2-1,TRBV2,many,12,CASSTGGNEQFF
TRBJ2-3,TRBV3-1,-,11,CASSHRDTQYF
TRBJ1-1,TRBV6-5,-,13,CASMQGGTSRAFF
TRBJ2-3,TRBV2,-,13,CASRRTSPDTQYF
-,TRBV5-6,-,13,CASSRTGANEQFF
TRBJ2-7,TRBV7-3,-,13,CASSHSSGTLRYF
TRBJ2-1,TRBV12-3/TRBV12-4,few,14,CASSFLDRGGEQFF
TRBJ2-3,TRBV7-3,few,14,CASGLAGWGGTQYF
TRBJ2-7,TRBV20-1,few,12,CSATQGVYEQYF
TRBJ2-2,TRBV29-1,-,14,CSVSGGPNTGELFF
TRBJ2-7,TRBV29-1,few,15,CSAVGGKQRSYEQYF
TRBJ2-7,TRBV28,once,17,CASSILGFRTGNYEQYF
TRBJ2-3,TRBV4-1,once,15,CASSHSLTGVDTQYF
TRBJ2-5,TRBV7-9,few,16,CASSLEGGRDQETQYF
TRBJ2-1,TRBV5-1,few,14,CASTSRGADNEQFF
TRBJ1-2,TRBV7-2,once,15,CASSLTVSAEYGYTF
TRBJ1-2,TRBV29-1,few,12,CSGRTGIDGYTF
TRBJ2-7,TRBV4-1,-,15,CASSQDIRAIYEQYF
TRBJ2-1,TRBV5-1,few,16,CASSNTGDSSYNEQFF
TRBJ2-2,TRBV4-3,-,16,CASSQELAGGPGELFF
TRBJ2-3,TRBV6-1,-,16,CASSRPPGLVIHTQYF
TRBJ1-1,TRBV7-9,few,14,CASRTRETNTEAFF
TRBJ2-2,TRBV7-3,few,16,CASSSGLAGARAGLFF
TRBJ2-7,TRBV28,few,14,CASSLGSRTYEQYF
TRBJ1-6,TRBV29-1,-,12,CSAREGNSPLHF
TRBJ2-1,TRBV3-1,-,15,CASSQTGTTYNEQFF
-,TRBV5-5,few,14,CASRAGTGTETQYF